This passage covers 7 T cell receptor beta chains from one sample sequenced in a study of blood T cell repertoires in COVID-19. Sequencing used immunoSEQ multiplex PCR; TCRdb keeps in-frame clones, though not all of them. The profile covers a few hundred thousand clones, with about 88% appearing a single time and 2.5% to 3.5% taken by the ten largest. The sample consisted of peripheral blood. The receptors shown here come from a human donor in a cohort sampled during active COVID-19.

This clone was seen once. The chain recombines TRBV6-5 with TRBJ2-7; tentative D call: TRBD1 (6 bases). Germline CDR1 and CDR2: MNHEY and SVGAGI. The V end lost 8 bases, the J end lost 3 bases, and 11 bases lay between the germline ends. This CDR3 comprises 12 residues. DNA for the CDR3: TGTGCCAGCTCAGGGGAATTCTACGAGCAGTACTTC. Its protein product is CASSGEFYEQYF.

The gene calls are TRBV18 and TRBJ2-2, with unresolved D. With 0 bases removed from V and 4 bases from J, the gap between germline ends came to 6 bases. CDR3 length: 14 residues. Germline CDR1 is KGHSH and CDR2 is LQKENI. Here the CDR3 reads CASSPPTRTGELFF. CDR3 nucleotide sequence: TGTGCCAGCTCACCACCCACTCGCACCGGGGAGCTGTTTTTT.

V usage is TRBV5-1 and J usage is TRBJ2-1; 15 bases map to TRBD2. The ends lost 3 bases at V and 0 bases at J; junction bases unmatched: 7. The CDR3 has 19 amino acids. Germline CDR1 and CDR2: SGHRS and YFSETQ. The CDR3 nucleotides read TGCGCCAGCAGCTCGGAGGGACTAGCGGGGGGCAGCTCCTACAATGAGCAGTTCTTC. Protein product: CASSSEGLAGGSSYNEQFF. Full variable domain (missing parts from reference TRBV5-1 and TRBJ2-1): KAGVTQTPRYLIKTRGQQVTLSCSPISGHRSVSWYQQTPGQGLQFLFEYFSETQRNKGNFPGRFSGRQFSNSRSEMNVSTLELGDSALYLCASSSEGLAGGSSYNEQFFGPGTRLTVL.

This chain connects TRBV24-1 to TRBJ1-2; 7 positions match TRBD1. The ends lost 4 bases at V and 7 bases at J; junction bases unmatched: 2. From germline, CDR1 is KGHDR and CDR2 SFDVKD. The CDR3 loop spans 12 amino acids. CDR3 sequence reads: CATSERGLGYTF. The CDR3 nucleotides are TGTGCCACCAGTGAAAGGGGGCTTGGCTACACCTTC.

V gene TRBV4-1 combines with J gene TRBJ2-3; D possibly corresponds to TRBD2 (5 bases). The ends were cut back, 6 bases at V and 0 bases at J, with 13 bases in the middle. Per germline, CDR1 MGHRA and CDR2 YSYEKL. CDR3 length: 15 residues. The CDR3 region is CASSSRATSTDTQYF. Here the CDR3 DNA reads TGCGCCAGCAGTTCGAGGGCGACTAGCACAGATACGCAGTATTTT.

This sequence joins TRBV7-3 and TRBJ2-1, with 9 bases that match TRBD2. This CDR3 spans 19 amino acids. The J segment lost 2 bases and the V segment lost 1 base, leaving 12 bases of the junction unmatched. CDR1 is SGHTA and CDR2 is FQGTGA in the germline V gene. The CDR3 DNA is TGTGCCAGCAGCTTAATGCCCAGGACTAGCGCCGCTGCCTACAATGAGCAGTTCTTC. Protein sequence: CASSLMPRTSAAAYNEQFF.

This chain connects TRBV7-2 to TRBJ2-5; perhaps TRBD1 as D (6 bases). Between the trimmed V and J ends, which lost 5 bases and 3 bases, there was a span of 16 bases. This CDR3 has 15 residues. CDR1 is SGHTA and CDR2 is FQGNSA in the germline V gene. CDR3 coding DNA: TGTGCCAGCAGCCCCCTAGGACAGTCGGAAGAGACCCAGTACTTC. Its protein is CASSPLGQSEETQYF.